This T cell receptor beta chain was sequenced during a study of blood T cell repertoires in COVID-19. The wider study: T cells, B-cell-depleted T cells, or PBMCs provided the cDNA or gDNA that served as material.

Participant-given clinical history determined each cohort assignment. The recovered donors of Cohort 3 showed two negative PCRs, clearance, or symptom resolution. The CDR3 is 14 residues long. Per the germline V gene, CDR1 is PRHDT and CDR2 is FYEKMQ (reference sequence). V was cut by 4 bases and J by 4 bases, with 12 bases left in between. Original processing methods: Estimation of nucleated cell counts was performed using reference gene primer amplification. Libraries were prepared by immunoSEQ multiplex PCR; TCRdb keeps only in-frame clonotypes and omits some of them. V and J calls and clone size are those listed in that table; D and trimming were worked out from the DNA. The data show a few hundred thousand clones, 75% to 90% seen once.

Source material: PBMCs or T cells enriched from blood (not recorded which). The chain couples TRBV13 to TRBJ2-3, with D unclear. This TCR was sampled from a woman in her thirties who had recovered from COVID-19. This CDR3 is CASSYKTGADTQYF. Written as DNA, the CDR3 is TGTGCCAGCAGCTACAAGACCGGAGCAGATACGCAGTATTTT.